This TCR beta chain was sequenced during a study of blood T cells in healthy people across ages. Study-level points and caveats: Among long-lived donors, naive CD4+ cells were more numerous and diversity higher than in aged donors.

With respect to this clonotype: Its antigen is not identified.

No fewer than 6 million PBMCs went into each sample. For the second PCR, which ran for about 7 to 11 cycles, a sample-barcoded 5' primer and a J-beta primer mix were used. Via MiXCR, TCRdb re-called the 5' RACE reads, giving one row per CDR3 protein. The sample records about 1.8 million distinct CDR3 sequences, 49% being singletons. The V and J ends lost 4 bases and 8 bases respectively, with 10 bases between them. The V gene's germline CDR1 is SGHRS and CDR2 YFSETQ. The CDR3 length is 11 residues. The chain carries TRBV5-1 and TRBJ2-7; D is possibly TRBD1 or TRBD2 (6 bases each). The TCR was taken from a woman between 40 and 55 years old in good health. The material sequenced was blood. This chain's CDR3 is CASSEGGQQYF. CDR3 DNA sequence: TGCGCCAGCAGCGAGGGGGGCCAGCAGTACTTC. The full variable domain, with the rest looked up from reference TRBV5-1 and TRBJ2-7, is KAGVTQTPRYLIKTRGQQVTLSCSPISGHRSVSWYQQTPGQGLQFLFEYFSETQRNKGNFPGRFSGRQFSNSRSEMNVSTLELGDSALYLCASSEGGQQYFGPGTRLTVT.